In this sample, the clone carrying this T cell receptor (beta chain) turned up a few times. The antigen is not known. With 2 bases clipped from V and 5 bases from J, the junction kept 6 bases outside the gene matches. Germline loops: CDR1 KGHSH, CDR2 LQKENI. This CDR3 has 14 amino acids. This sample was taken from a study of identical twins. Notes on the study in general: Clonotypes of the beta chain that were abundant in cord blood carried fewer insertions (memory repertoires showed none).

Template switching, a step in the protocol, added a universal primer site, and cDNA carried unique molecular identifiers. TCRdb analysed the 5' RACE reads with MiXCR anew, one entry per CDR3 protein. The sample lists 400,000 to 600,000 distinct CDR3 sequences, approximately 20% occurring once. The same sample was also used in a study of yellow fever vaccine responses in identical twins.

The clonotype originates from a woman younger than 35 in good health. The sample was CD4+ T cells sorted from blood. This rearrangement joins TRBV18 to TRBJ2-7; 7 positions agree with TRBD2. CDR3 sequence (DNA): TGTGCCAGCTCACCAGCGGGAGAGGGCCACGAGCAGTACTTC. This codes for CASSPAGEGHEQYF.